The sequence of this T cell receptor beta chain was determined in a study of T cell changes during pregnancy in multiple sclerosis. Looked up from germline, CDR1 is MDHEN and CDR2 is SYDVKM. The CDR3 consists of 13 residues. Deletions cut 7 bases from V and 4 bases from J, with 13 bases between. This table comes from immunoSEQ multiplex PCR, and its TCRdb copy is limited to in-frame clones, with some not included. The sample includes about 55,000 clones, about 87% of them seen just once. The sample was CD4+ T cells from peripheral blood mononuclear cells, taken in the first trimester of pregnancy. This sequence was found in a female donor with multiple sclerosis, enrolled in a pregnancy study. V gene TRBV28 combines with J gene TRBJ1-2, with D possibly TRBD1 on 6 matching bases. The CDR3 sequence is CASTPGQRYGYTF. The CDR3 DNA is TGTGCCAGCACCCCAGGACAGCGCTATGGCTACACCTTC.